A single sample gave rise to the 23 T cell receptor beta chains below, sequenced in a study of blood T cell repertoires in COVID-19. Sequencing used immunoSEQ multiplex PCR; TCRdb keeps in-frame clones, though not all of them. The profile shows some 150,000 clones, about 89% of them singletons. The sequencing sample was made of peripheral blood. All receptors come from a man in his 70s with acute or convalescent COVID-19.

The CDR3 DNA is TGTGCCAGCAGCTTAGGGCCTAGCGGGAGGGCATTTGAGACCCAGTACTTC. Protein: CASSLGPSGRAFETQYF. V and J are TRBV7-8 and TRBJ2-5, with 12 bases identical to TRBD2. This CDR3 has 17 residues. The V and J ends lost 1 base and 5 bases, in that order; junction bases with no gene match: 8. Germline-derived CDR1 and CDR2 are SGHVS and FQNEAQ.

The chain carries TRBV6-6 and TRBJ1-3; 10 bases align to TRBD1. Germline CDR1 and CDR2: MNHNY and SVGAGI (reference sequence). Trimming removed 7 bases from V and 3 bases from J; junction bases left unmatched: 9. The CDR3 is 16 residues long. The CDR3 here is CASTDRGRPSGNTIYF. The CDR3, as DNA: TGTGCCAGCACCGACAGGGGGCGCCCCAGTGGAAACACCATATATTTT.

The chain combines TRBV10-1 with TRBJ2-1, with 7 bases fitting TRBD1. Per the germline V gene, CDR1 is WNHNN and CDR2 is SYGVQD (reference sequence). CDR3 size: 15 residues. V shed 6 bases, J shed 3 bases, and the junction held 8 bases outside the gene matches. CDR3 bases: TGCGCCAGCAGGGCAAACAGGGGCGACTACAATGAGCAGTTCTTC. Protein: CASRANRGDYNEQFF.

This clone was seen a single time. This chain uses TRBV12-5 with TRBJ1-4; perhaps TRBD1 as D (5 bases). CDR3 length: 18 amino acids. Germline CDR1 LGHNT, CDR2 FRNRAP. V lost 0 bases and J 0 bases, leaving 14 bases between the germline ends. DNA for the CDR3: TGTGCTAGTGGTTTGGTACGGGGGAACATGGCAACTAATGAAAAACTGTTTTTT. As protein: CASGLVRGNMATNEKLFF.

The rearrangement links TRBV5-1 to TRBJ2-1, with 9 bases fitting TRBD1. The V segment lost 7 bases and the J segment 2 bases; nucleotides outside the gene matches: 4. The CDR3 has 14 residues. Germline V gives CDR1 SGHRS, CDR2 YFSETQ. The CDR3 DNA reads as TGCGCCAGCTCCGGGACAGGGACCTACAATGAGCAGTTCTTC. Amino acids: CASSGTGTYNEQFF.

J is TRBJ2-5 and V is TRBV5-1; D is possibly TRBD1 (5 bases). Germline values: CDR1 SGHRS, CDR2 YFSETQ. Trimming cost V 1 base and J 2 bases, with 9 bases left between them. The CDR3 covers 14 residues. Here the CDR3 DNA reads TGCGCCAGCAGCTTGTTCGACAGTCAAGAGACCCAGTACTTC. It encodes CASSLFDSQETQYF.

This rearrangement joins TRBV28 to TRBJ1-4, with D perhaps matching TRBD1 (5 bases). V was clipped by 3 bases and J by 5 bases, with 13 bases between them. The CDR3 has 15 residues. Looked up from germline, CDR1 is MDHEN and CDR2 is SYDVKM. The DNA of the CDR3 is TGTGCCAGCAGTTTTCCCAACAGGCTAAATGAAAAACTGTTTTTT. Translation: CASSFPNRLNEKLFF.

This chain links TRBV2 with TRBJ2-1; maybe TRBD2 (6 bases). V gave up 4 bases and J gave up 4 bases, with 17 bases separating them. Germline CDR1 and CDR2: SNHLY and FYNNEI. The CDR3 contains 16 residues. For the CDR3, the DNA is TGTGCCAGCAGTGCCGGGATGAGACTAGAATACAATGAGCAGTTCTTC. Its translation is CASSAGMRLEYNEQFF.

This chain uses TRBV6-5 with TRBJ1-6, with a possible D match to TRBD1 (6 bases). V was pared by 7 bases and J by 8 bases, with 12 bases between. In germline, CDR1 is MNHEY, CDR2 SVGAGI. The CDR3 runs to 13 residues. DNA for the CDR3: TGTGCCAGCATGCTGGACAGATATTCACCCCTCCACTTT. This encodes CASMLDRYSPLHF.

The V call is TRBV18, the J call TRBJ1-2; 9 positions match TRBD1. Germline lookup yields CDR1 KGHSH and CDR2 LQKENI. Unmatched junction bases numbered 9, after V lost 2 bases and J lost 8 bases. The CDR3 is made up of 15 amino acids. CDR3 in amino acids: CASSPRGDRGRGYTF. The CDR3 nucleotides are TGTGCCAGCTCACCAAGGGGCGACAGGGGGAGAGGCTACACCTTC.

The rearrangement links TRBV28 to TRBJ2-1; D might be TRBD1 (6 bases). Germline loops: CDR1 MDHEN, CDR2 SYDVKM. V lost 5 bases and J 15 bases, leaving 23 bases between the germline ends. The CDR3 covers 14 residues. In DNA form, the CDR3 reads TGTGCCAGCAGTGGCCCGACAGGCCTTCGGGATCGGTTCTTC. It codes for CASSGPTGLRDRFF. Based on the CDR3 plus reference TRBV28 and TRBJ2-1, the full variable domain is DVKVTQSSRYLVKRTGEKVFLECVQDMDHENMFWYRQDPGLGLRLIYFSYDVKMKEKGDIPEGYSVSREKKERFSLILESASTNQTSMYLCASSGPTGLRDRFFGPGTRLTVL.

The V gene is TRBV5-1, the J gene TRBJ1-1; D remains ambiguous. The CDR3 spans 14 residues. Germline V lookup: CDR1 SGHRS, CDR2 YFSETQ. V shed 2 bases and J shed 2 bases, with 10 bases lying between them. CDR3 sequence reads: CASSFVGPNTEAFF. The CDR3 bases are TGCGCCAGCAGCTTTGTTGGGCCTAACACTGAAGCTTTCTTT. The full variable domain, completed using reference TRBV5-1 and TRBJ1-1, is KAGVTQTPRYLIKTRGQQVTLSCSPISGHRSVSWYQQTPGQGLQFLFEYFSETQRNKGNFPGRFSGRQFSNSRSEMNVSTLELGDSALYLCASSFVGPNTEAFFGQGTRLTVV.

The chain links TRBV7-2 to TRBJ1-1; D ambiguous. Germline-derived CDR1 and CDR2 are SGHTA and FQGNSA. V was shortened by 2 bases and J by 5 bases, with 3 bases between the two germline ends. The CDR3 consists of 11 residues. The CDR3, as DNA: TGTGCCAGCAGCTTATATACTGAAGCTTTCTTT. Amino acids: CASSLYTEAFF.

The chain employs TRBV6-2 or TRBV6-3 and TRBJ1-5; 11 nucleotides match TRBD1. The germline CDR1 and CDR2 sequences are MNHEY and SVGEGT. Trimming removed 4 bases from V and 2 bases from J; junction bases left unmatched: 13. This CDR3 region has 19 residues. The CDR3: CASSSPRTGGTLRNQPQHF. The CDR3 DNA sequence: TGTGCCAGCAGTTCCCCAAGGACAGGGGGCACCTTACGCAATCAGCCCCAGCATTTT.

This rearrangement joins TRBV4-1 to TRBJ1-4; no clear D. Trimming pared 1 base from V and 7 bases from J, leaving 16 bases between. This CDR3 is 16 amino acids long. CDR1 is MGHRA and CDR2 is YSYEKL in the germline V gene. The CDR3 sequence is CASSQAPGLVGEKLFF. The CDR3 DNA reads as TGCGCCAGCAGCCAAGCTCCGGGGTTAGTGGGTGAAAAACTGTTTTTT.

This chain connects TRBV29-1 to TRBJ2-1; 15 bases fit TRBD2. Per the germline V gene, CDR1 is SQVTM and CDR2 is ANQGSEA. This CDR3 comprises 14 residues. After removal of 7 bases from V and 7 bases from J, the junction contained 5 bases not matched to a gene. CDR3 loop: CSALGTSGRNEQFF. In DNA, the CDR3 is TGCAGCGCTTTGGGGACTAGCGGGAGGAATGAGCAGTTCTTC.

J is TRBJ2-7 and V is TRBV19; TRBD1 aligns across 12 bases. J gave up 4 bases and V 5 bases, and 6 bases lay outside the gene matches. Per the germline V gene, CDR1 is LNHDA and CDR2 is SQIVND (reference sequence). The CDR3 consists of 15 residues. CDR3 sequence: CASSSRDRGLYEQYF. CDR3 DNA sequence: TGTGCCAGTAGTTCCCGGGACAGGGGGCTGTACGAGCAGTACTTC.

The rearrangement links TRBV28 to TRBJ2-7; weak D call: TRBD2 (6 bases). CDR3 length: 16 amino acids. The V and J ends lost 5 bases and 4 bases respectively, with 21 bases between them. In germline, CDR1 is MDHEN, CDR2 SYDVKM. The CDR3 nucleotides are TGTGCCAGCAGTCCCCGTCCAGGGAGGAGTGATTACGAGCAGTACTTC. Translation gives CASSPRPGRSDYEQYF.

This clone was seen once. The chain couples TRBV13 to TRBJ1-1; possibly TRBD1 for D (5 bases). This CDR3 has 14 residues. The germline V gene encodes CDR1 PRHDT and CDR2 FYEKMQ (reference sequence). V shed 0 bases and J shed 5 bases, with 10 bases lying between them. This CDR3 reads CASSLGLEGTEAFF. In DNA, the CDR3 is TGTGCCAGCAGCTTAGGCCTGGAGGGGACTGAAGCTTTCTTT.

The V and J genes are TRBV21-1 and TRBJ1-1; TRBD1 is taken as the D call from the table, unchecked against the DNA. TRBV21-1 is termed a pseudogene. CDR3 length equals 18 residues. The CDR3 protein is CASSTRPWDRERNTEAFF. As DNA, the CDR3 is TGTGCCAGCAGCACCAGACCCTGGGACAGGGAGCGAAACACTGAAGCTTTCTTT.

The V call is TRBV6-5, the J call TRBJ1-2, with D possibly being TRBD1 (6 bases). The CDR3 spans 14 residues. Germline values: CDR1 MNHEY, CDR2 SVGAGI. V lost 3 bases to trimming and J lost 1 base, with 9 bases between them. In nucleotides, the CDR3 is TGTGCCAGCAGTTATGGACAGAATAACTATGGCTACACCTTC. This gives the protein CASSYGQNNYGYTF.

This clone was seen once. This chain connects TRBV7-8 to TRBJ2-5, with 14 bases matching TRBD2. V shed 5 bases, J shed 2 bases, and the junction held 4 bases outside the gene matches. This CDR3 contains 16 residues. Germline loops: CDR1 SGHVS, CDR2 FQNEAQ. Here the CDR3 reads CASSRGLAGAQETQYF. In nucleotides, the CDR3 is TGTGCCAGCAGCAGGGGACTAGCGGGAGCTCAAGAGACCCAGTACTTC.

This sequence joins TRBV11-3 and TRBJ2-2, with a tentative D call TRBD1 (5 bases). CDR1 SGHNT and CDR2 YENEEA come from the germline V gene. The CDR3 has 14 residues. Trimming pared 3 bases from V and 4 bases from J, leaving 9 bases between. The CDR3 DNA reads TGTGCCAGCAGCTTCCAGGGCTCCACCGGGGAGCTGTTTTTT. It is translated as CASSFQGSTGELFF. Full variable domain (remainder filled in from reference TRBV11-3 and TRBJ2-2): EAGVVQSPRYKIIEKKQPVAFWCNPISGHNTLYWYLQNLGQGPELLIRYENEEAVDDSQLPKDRFSAERLKGVDSTLKIQPAELGDSAVYLCASSFQGSTGELFFGEGSRLTVL.